The T cell receptor beta chain under discussion was sequenced for a study of T-cell memory formation after mild COVID-19. Turning to the study itself: The TCR clusters were mostly specific to one donor.

TCRdb re-derived calls from the 5' RACE reads in MiXCR, one entry per CDR3 protein. This sample yields around 400,000 distinct CDR3 sequences, of which around 24% are seen a single time; around 8.8% belongs to the top ten. Concerning this clonotype: Its target is not known.

Germline V gene lookup returns CDR1 LNHDA and CDR2 SQIVND (reference sequence). V gave up 3 bases and J gave up 3 bases; unmatched junction bases: 11. This CDR3 contains 18 residues. General observations from the study: The study found balanced CD4/CD8 in clones contracting day 15 to 85 and a CD4+ lean in later expanders. There were some responding clones in pre-infection memory, which suggested that cross-reactive memory had joined. Clones that contracted clustered mainly in CM and EM if CD4+ and in EMRA if CD8+.

The TCR originated in an adult woman who had mild COVID-19 (a few samples of this study predate the infection). Cell type and time point are not known. Input material: PBMCs or a T cell subset sorted from them (not recorded which). The chain joins TRBV19 to TRBJ2-4; 10 bases align to TRBD2. CDR3 coding DNA: TGTGCCAGTAGTATGTTTGGACTAGCGGCTATGGGCAAAAACATTCAGTACTTC. It encodes CASSMFGLAAMGKNIQYF.